Below, 4 T cell receptor beta chains from the same sample are listed, as sequenced in a study of regulatory T cells in long-lasting Graves disease. Sequencing libraries for TCR beta were prepared with iRepertoire HTBI primers and Arm-PCR of CDR3 regions. MiXCR, run by TCRdb on the multiplex PCR reads, gives a single entry per CDR3 protein. In the table there are 500,000 or so distinct CDR3 sequences, about 16% of which are singletons. This sample's time point: newly diagnosed GD, antithyroid drugs for less than 3 months. Preparation of the TCR library used RNA extracted from PBMCs. The sample also formed part of further work on T cells in Graves' hyperthyroidism and ophthalmopathy.

The material sequenced was peripheral blood mononuclear cells (PBMCs), taken at new diagnosis, from a patient treated with antithyroid drugs. Receptors originate from a middle-aged man with Graves disease.

This clonotype was seen a handful of times. A far larger clone is one nucleotide away, so this likely arose from a read error. CDR3 nucleotide sequence: TGCAGTGCTAGAGGAGCGGGAGGGGGCAATGGGCAGTTCTTC. Translating gives CSARGAGGGNGQFF. The V gene is TRBV20-1, the J gene TRBJ2-3; 10 nucleotides line up with TRBD2. TRBJ2-1 matches the DNA end more closely, so the J call is doubtful. The CDR3 is 14 amino acids. CDR1 is DFQATT, CDR2 SNEGSKA, per germline (reference sequence).

CDR3 DNA: TGTGCCATCAGTCGGGACAACTCCTACGAGCAGTACTTC. Translated, it gives CAISRDNSYEQYF. V is TRBV10-3 and J is TRBJ2-7; TRBD1 might be the D (6 bases). The V end was cut by 5 bases, the J end by 0 bases, with 8 bases between. The germline V gene has CDR1 ENHRY and CDR2 SYGVKD. The CDR3 has 13 amino acids.

Ten or more counts support this clonotype. This chain uses TRBV5-1 with TRBJ2-3; 9 nucleotides align to TRBD2. The CDR3 contains 14 residues. Germline CDR1 is SGHRS and CDR2 is YFSETQ. V dropped 4 bases and J dropped 4; count of bases not matched to a gene: 4. The CDR3 region is CASSGGLAADTQYF. The CDR3 DNA reads as TGCGCCAGCAGCGGGGGACTAGCCGCAGATACGCAGTATTTT.

This clonotype was seen ten or more times. The chain is built from TRBV7-8 and TRBJ2-1, with a possible D match to TRBD2 (6 bases). Germline CDR1 and CDR2: SGHVS and FQNEAQ. The CDR3 totals 17 residues. The V gene lost 5 bases and the J gene lost 0 bases, with 17 bases spanning the gap. The chain's CDR3 is CASSTMFSGSSYNEQFF. DNA of the CDR3: TGTGCCAGCAGCACCATGTTTAGCGGTAGCTCCTACAATGAGCAGTTCTTC.